This T cell receptor (beta chain) was captured in a study of T cells in Graves' hyperthyroidism and ophthalmopathy. Using RNA transcripts as the source, TCR beta CDR3 regions were amplified. In the first-round RT-PCR of the TCR CDR3, the HTBI primer set was used. TCRdb redid the calling of the multiplex PCR reads with MiXCR, one entry per CDR3 protein. The data contain a few hundred thousand distinct CDR3 sequences, around 46% of them seen just once; the ten biggest clones take up approximately 8.4%. General study findings and limits: Most clonotypes expanded in thyroid above 0.001 were likewise present in blood.

In this sample, this clonotype turned up many times. The antigen remains undetermined. From germline, CDR1 is SEHNR and CDR2 FQNEAQ (reference sequence). There are 16 residues in the CDR3. V gave up 0 bases and J gave up 0 bases; unmatched junction bases: 4. This clonotype was obtained from a woman under 30 with Graves' hyperthyroidism. The sequenced sample was peripheral blood or thyroid tissue (not recorded which). The chain recombines TRBV7-9 with TRBJ2-7; 8 bases line up with TRBD2. Here the CDR3 reads CASSLASGASSYEQYF. The CDR3 bases are TGTGCCAGCAGCTTAGCTAGCGGGGCAAGCTCCTACGAGCAGTACTTC.